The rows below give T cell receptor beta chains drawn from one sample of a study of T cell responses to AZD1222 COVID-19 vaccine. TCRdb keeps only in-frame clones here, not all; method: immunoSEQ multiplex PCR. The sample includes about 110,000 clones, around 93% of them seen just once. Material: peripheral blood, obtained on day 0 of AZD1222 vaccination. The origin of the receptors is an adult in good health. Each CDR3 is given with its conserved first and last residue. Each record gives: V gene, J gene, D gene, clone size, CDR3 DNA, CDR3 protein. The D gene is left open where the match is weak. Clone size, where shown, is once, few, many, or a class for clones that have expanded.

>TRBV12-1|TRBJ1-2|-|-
TGTGCCAGCGGGAGGGAAAAGGACTATGGCTACACCTTC
CASGREKDYGYTF
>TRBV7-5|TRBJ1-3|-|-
TGTGTCAGAAGCCCGCGGACAGGGGGTACTGGAAACACCATATATTTT
CVRSPRTGGTGNTIYF
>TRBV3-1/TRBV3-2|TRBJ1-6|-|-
TGTGCCAGCAGCCAAGGTAGGGGGTCCCCCTCCTATAATTCACCCCTCCACTTT
CASSQGRGSPSYNSPLHF
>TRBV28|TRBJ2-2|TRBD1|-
TGTGCCAGCAGTATAAACAGGGGCCCCTCCACCGGGGAGCTGTTTTTT
CASSINRGPSTGELFF
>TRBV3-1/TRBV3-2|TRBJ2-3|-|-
TGTGCCAGCAGCCCCCAAGGAGATACGCAGTATTTT
CASSPQGDTQYF
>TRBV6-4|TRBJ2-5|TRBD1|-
TGTGCCAGCAGCGGACTAAGAGACCGGGACAGGGACCCACAAGAGACCCAGTACTTC
CASSGLRDRDRDPQETQYF
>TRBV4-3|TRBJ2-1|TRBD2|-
TGCGCCAGCAGCCAAGATAGCGGGGGGGCGATTAAGCAGTTCTTC
CASSQDSGGAIKQFF
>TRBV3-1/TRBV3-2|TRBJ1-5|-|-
TGTGCCAGCAGCCAAGATAGTGTGAATCAGCCCCAGCATTTT
CASSQDSVNQPQHF
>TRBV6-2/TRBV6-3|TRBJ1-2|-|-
TGTGCCAGCAGTGACAGGCGAGCTAACTATGGCTACACCTTC
CASSDRRANYGYTF
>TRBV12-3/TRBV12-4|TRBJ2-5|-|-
TGTGCCAGCAGTTTTGGAGGTGCGGAGACCCAGTACTTC
CASSFGGAETQYF
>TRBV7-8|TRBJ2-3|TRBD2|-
TGTGCCAGCAGCCTTCGCGGGGGGTTAAAGGCAGATACGCAGTATTTT
CASSLRGGLKADTQYF
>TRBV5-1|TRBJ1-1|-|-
TGCGCCAGCAGCCGGGAAGGGGCCACTGAAGCTTTCTTT
CASSREGATEAFF
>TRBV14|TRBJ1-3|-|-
TGTGCCAGCAGCCAATCTGGAAACACCATATATTTT
CASSQSGNTIYF
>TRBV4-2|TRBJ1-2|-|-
TGTGCCAGCAGCCAGACCCTCGGGGGGGGAGCTAACTATGGCTACACCTTC
CASSQTLGGGANYGYTF
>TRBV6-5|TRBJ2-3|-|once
TGTGCCAGCAGACGTTCAGTAGGTCGGACAGATACGCAGTATTTT
CASRRSVGRTDTQYF
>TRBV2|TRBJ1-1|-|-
TGTGCCAGCGGCAGGGGCTACAGCACTGAAGCTTTCTTT
CASGRGYSTEAFF
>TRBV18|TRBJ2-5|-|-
TGTGCCAGCTCACCAGATAAGGGGGGACGAACCGGGACCCAGTACTTC
CASSPDKGGRTGTQYF
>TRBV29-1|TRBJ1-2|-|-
TGCAGCGTTGCAGGGACCTATGGCTACACCTTC
CSVAGTYGYTF
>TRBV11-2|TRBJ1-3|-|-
TGTGCCAGCAGCCCTGGGGCCTCTGGAAACACCATATATTTT
CASSPGASGNTIYF
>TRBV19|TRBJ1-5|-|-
TGTGCCAGTAGTATAGAAGGGGTAAAAAGCAATCAGCCCCAGCATTTT
CASSIEGVKSNQPQHF
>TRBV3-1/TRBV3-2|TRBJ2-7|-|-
TGTGCCAGCAGCCATGGGCTAGCGACCGGTCCCTACGAGCAGTACTTC
CASSHGLATGPYEQYF
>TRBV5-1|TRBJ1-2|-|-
TGCGCCAGCAGCTTGGACGGAGACTATGGCTACACCTTC
CASSLDGDYGYTF
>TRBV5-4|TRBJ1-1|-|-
TGTGCCAGCAGTGCCTCAGGGGCCACTGAAGCTTTCTTT
CASSASGATEAFF
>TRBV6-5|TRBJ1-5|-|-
TGTGCCAGCATCGGCAGACTCGGGGGCAATCAGCCCCAGCATTTT
CASIGRLGGNQPQHF
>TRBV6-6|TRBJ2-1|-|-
TGTGCCAGCAGAAGTGATGCAGGGTCCAATGAGCAGTTCTTC
CASRSDAGSNEQFF
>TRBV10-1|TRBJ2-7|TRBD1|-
TGCGCCAGCATGCCGGGACAGGGAACCTACGAGCAGTACTTC
CASMPGQGTYEQYF
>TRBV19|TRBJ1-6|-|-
TGTGCCATGTTGTCGAGGGGCCCTCTACGGAATTCACCCCTCCACTTT
CAMLSRGPLRNSPLHF
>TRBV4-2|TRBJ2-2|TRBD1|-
TGTGCCAGCAGCCAAGGACAGGGGGACGGGGAGCTGTTTTTT
CASSQGQGDGELFF
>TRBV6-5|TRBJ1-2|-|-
TGTGCCAGCAGTTCCCCCGACCCGGCTGATGGCTACACCTTC
CASSSPDPADGYTF
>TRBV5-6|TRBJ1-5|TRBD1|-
TGTGCCAGCAGCGCAAGACAGGGCCGCAATCAGCCCCAGCATTTT
CASSARQGRNQPQHF
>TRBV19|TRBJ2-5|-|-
TGTGCCAGTAGTACTCAAGAGACCCAGTACTTC
CASSTQETQYF
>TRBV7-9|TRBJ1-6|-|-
TGTGCCAGCAGCTTAGCAGGGAACAATTCACCCCTCCACTTT
CASSLAGNNSPLHF
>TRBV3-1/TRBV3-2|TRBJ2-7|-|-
TGTGCCAGCAGCCAAGGTCCTGACACGATCTACGAGCAGTACTTC
CASSQGPDTIYEQYF
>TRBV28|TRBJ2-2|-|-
TGTGCCAGCAGCCAAGTGGGCAGCACCGGGGAGCTGTTTTTT
CASSQVGSTGELFF
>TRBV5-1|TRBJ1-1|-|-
TGCGCCAGCACCGAATGGGAGGGGACTGAAGCTTTCTTT
CASTEWEGTEAFF
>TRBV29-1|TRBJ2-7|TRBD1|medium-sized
TGCAGCGTCGCACCCGGGACAGGCTATTCTGTGCAGTACTTC
CSVAPGTGYSVQYF
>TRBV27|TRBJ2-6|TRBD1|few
TGTGCAGCAGGGGAGGACAGGGGCCCCCCTTGGGCCAACGTCCTGACTTTC
CAAGEDRGPPWANVLTF
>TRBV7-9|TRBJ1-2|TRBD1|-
TGTGCCAGCAGCTTAGTACAGGGGAACTATGGCTACACCTTC
CASSLVQGNYGYTF
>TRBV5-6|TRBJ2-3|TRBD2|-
TGTGCCAGCAGCTTGGCCTCTAGCGGGGGGCTTCAAAGGTATTTT
CASSLASSGGLQRYF
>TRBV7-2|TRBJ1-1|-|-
TGTGCCAGCAGCATCCTCGGGGCTGCCCTGACTGAAGCTTTCTTT
CASSILGAALTEAFF
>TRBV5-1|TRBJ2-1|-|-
TGCGCCAGCAGCTCCGACTTCAGCTCCTACAATGAGCAGTTCTTC
CASSSDFSSYNEQFF
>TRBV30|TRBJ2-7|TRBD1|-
TGTGCCTGGAAGGACAGGGGGCCCCTCTACGAGCAGTACTTC
CAWKDRGPLYEQYF
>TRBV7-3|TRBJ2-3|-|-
TGTGCCAGCAGCTTGGGACCTAGCACAGATACGCAGTATTTT
CASSLGPSTDTQYF
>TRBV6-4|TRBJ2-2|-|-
TGTGCCAGCTCCCGGCGGAGGAACGCCGGGGAGCTGTTTTTT
CASSRRRNAGELFF
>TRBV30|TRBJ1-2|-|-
TGTGCCTGGAGTGCGGGTTTCGGCTACACCTTC
CAWSAGFGYTF
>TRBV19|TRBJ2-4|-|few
TGTGCCAGTAGTGGGGACTTAGCCAAAAACATTCAGTACTTC
CASSGDLAKNIQYF
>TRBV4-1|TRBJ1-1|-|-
TGCGCCAGCAGCCAAGATCCCACAGGGACCACTGAAGCTTTCTTT
CASSQDPTGTTEAFF
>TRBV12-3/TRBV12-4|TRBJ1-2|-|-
TGTGCCAGCAGTTTACAGGAGGGGGTTGGCTACACCTTC
CASSLQEGVGYTF
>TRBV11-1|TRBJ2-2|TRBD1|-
TGTGCCAGCAGCGTGGGACAGGGGGTGAACACCGGGGAGCTGTTTTTT
CASSVGQGVNTGELFF
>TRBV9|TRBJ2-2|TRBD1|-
TGTGCCAGCAGCCCGTCGACAGGGGGGGAATCCGGGGAGCTGTTTTTT
CASSPSTGGESGELFF
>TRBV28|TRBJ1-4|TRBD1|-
TGTGCCAGCAGTTTGGGGACAGGGTGGGATAATGAAAAACTGTTTTTT
CASSLGTGWDNEKLFF
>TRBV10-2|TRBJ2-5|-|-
TGCGCCAGCAGTGGTGGCAGGGGAGGAGGAGTACGCGAGACCCAGTACTTC
CASSGGRGGGVRETQYF